The clone carrying this T cell receptor beta chain was observed many times. Germline lookup yields CDR1 LNHNV and CDR2 YYDKDF (reference sequence). The length of the CDR3 is 17 residues. With 0 bases removed from V and 0 bases from J, the gap between germline ends came to 11 bases. The sample belongs to a study of Graves' ophthalmopathy and Graves' hyperthyroidism. Study-wide context: The study drew peripheral blood at initial diagnosis, before any treatment.

CDR3 regions of TCR beta were amplified from RNA transcripts. HTBI-primed first-round RT-PCR preceded second-round multiplex PCR. Using its own MiXCR run on the multiplex PCR reads, TCRdb lists one record per CDR3 protein. The table has 200,000 to 250,000 distinct CDR3 sequences, roughly 21% seen once. The V and J genes are TRBV15 and TRBJ2-2; perhaps TRBD2 as D (6 bases). This clonotype originated in a woman aged 50 to 65 with Graves' ophthalmopathy. Sequencing was carried out using peripheral blood. CDR3 loop: CATSRDRGISNTGELFF. CDR3 in DNA: TGTGCCACCAGCAGAGACCGGGGGATCTCGAACACCGGGGAGCTGTTTTTT. The variable domain in full, with the rest retrieved from reference TRBV15 and TRBJ2-2, is DAMVIQNPRYQVTQFGKPVTLSCSQTLNHNVMYWYQQKSSQAPKLLFHYYDKDFNNEADTPDNFQSRRPNTSFCFLDIRSPGLGDTAMYLCATSRDRGISNTGELFFGEGSRLTVL.